This TCR delta chain was identified during a study of gamma-delta chains in newborns, infants, children. Germline V gene sequence: CDR1 TSWWSYY, CDR2 QGS. This CDR3 spans 22 amino acids. The V end lost 4 bases, the J end lost 0 bases, and 25 bases lay between the germline ends. This clone was recorded only once. TCRdb re-called the reads through CATT. The sample yields 9,100 or so delta-chain clones, around 1.6% seen once. The receptor comes from a child who was a newborn, infant or young child, either healthy, febrile or measles-vaccinated (not recorded which). V and J are TRDV1 and TRDJ3; possibly TRDD2 for D (7 bases). TCRdb leaves out the J gene; it was filled in here by matching the DNA to germline. The sequenced sample was blood. The CDR3 region is CALGARSYPGDGSSWDTRQMFF. CDR3 sequence (DNA): TGTGCTCTTGGGGCGCGTTCCTACCCGGGGGACGGAAGCTCCTGGGACACCCGACAGATGTTTTTC.